The 31 T cell receptor beta chains below come from one sample, sequenced in a study of response to subunit inactivated influenza vaccine. Each CDR3 protein is one row after TCRdb ran MiXCR on the RT-PCR reads. Of about 180,000 distinct CDR3 sequences in the sample, around 9% were seen once. The sequenced sample was non-naive T cells sorted from PBMCs, obtained on the day of vaccination. The receptors stem from a man in his fifties or sixties who received an inactivated influenza vaccine.

The chain employs TRBV11-2 and TRBJ2-1; D may be TRBD2 (5 bases). The CDR3 is made up of 12 amino acids. Germline CDR1 and CDR2: SGHAT and FQNNGV. With 1 base removed from V and 12 bases from J, the gap between germline ends came to 10 bases. Written as DNA, the CDR3 is TGTGCCAGCAGCTTAGGTGGGAGTTGGCAGTTCTTC. This codes for CASSLGGSWQFF.

The chain employs TRBV6-5 and TRBJ1-2; D gene unclear. Germline CDR1 is MNHEY and CDR2 is SVGAGI. The V gene lost 2 bases and the J gene lost 3 bases, with 7 bases spanning the gap. This CDR3 is 13 amino acids long. CDR3 sequence reads: CASSYRAHYGYTF. DNA for the CDR3: TGTGCCAGCAGTTACCGGGCCCACTATGGCTACACCTTC.

This chain links TRBV6-5 with TRBJ1-2, with D unclear. The CDR3 has 14 residues. Germline loops: CDR1 MNHEY, CDR2 SVGAGI. The ends were cut back, 2 bases at V and 5 bases at J, with 12 bases in the middle. The CDR3: CASSYLSSAYGYTF. The CDR3 nucleotides read TGTGCCAGCAGTTACCTATCGTCTGCGTATGGCTACACCTTC.

This clonotype was seen a few times. The chain is built from TRBV3-1 and TRBJ2-1; 12 bases are a match to TRBD2. The length of the CDR3 is 17 residues. Germline trimming cut 3 bases from V and 8 bases from J; bases unmatched to any gene: 11. The germline V gene encodes CDR1 LGHDT and CDR2 YNNKEL (reference sequence). For the CDR3, the DNA is TGTGCCAGCAGCCAGTACACTGGACTAGCGGGGAGGGATGAGCAGTTCTTC. It codes for CASSQYTGLAGRDEQFF.

This rearrangement joins TRBV3-1 to TRBJ1-1; D unresolved. Trimming took off 4 bases at V and 3 bases at J, with 15 bases between the two ends. Germline-derived CDR1 and CDR2 are LGHDT and YNNKEL (reference sequence). The CDR3 runs to 15 residues. CDR3 nucleotides: TGTGCCAGCAGCCTCCAAGCCAGCCTACACACTGAAGCTTTCTTT. Translated: CASSLQASLHTEAFF. The full variable domain, in which reference TRBV3-1 and TRBJ1-1 provide the parts outside the CDR3, is DTAVSQTPKYLVTQMGNDKSIKCEQNLGHDTMYWYKQDSKKFLKIMFSYNNKELIINETVPNRFSPKSPDKAHLNLHINSLELGDSAVYFCASSLQASLHTEAFFGQGTRLTVV.

The chain joins TRBV28 to TRBJ1-5; possible D gene TRBD1, 6 bases. V lost 6 bases to trimming and J lost 4 bases, with 16 bases between them. The CDR3 is made up of 15 amino acids. Germline V lookup: CDR1 MDHEN, CDR2 SYDVKM. CDR3 sequence (DNA): TGTGCCAGCAGCCTCTTGGGGGGGCCAAATCAGCCCCAGCATTTT. It encodes CASSLLGGPNQPQHF. Full variable domain (rest looked up from reference TRBV28 and TRBJ1-5): DVKVTQSSRYLVKRTGEKVFLECVQDMDHENMFWYRQDPGLGLRLIYFSYDVKMKEKGDIPEGYSVSREKKERFSLILESASTNQTSMYLCASSLLGGPNQPQHFGDGTRLSIL.

This clonotype was counted ten times or more. V gene TRBV18 combines with J gene TRBJ1-1; D is undetermined. V lost 8 bases and J lost 4, with 14 bases in between. The CDR3 totals 13 residues. CDR1 is KGHSH, CDR2 LQKENI, per germline. CDR3 sequence: CASSPGLGTEAFF. CDR3 bases: TGTGCCAGCAGCCCTGGGCTCGGCACTGAAGCTTTCTTT. The whole variable domain, filled in from reference TRBV18 and TRBJ1-1, reads NAGVMQNPRHLVRRRGQEARLRCSPMKGHSHVYWYRQLPEEGLKFMVYLQKENIIDESGMPKERFSAEFPKEGPSILRIQQVVRGDSAAYFCASSPGLGTEAFFGQGTRLTVV.

This clonotype has ten or more counts. The chain links TRBV3-1 to TRBJ2-3; maybe TRBD2 (7 bases). Trimming stripped 5 bases from V and 4 bases from J, with 16 bases between. The CDR3 spans 15 residues. Germline values: CDR1 LGHDT, CDR2 YNNKEL (reference sequence). As DNA, the CDR3 is TGTGCCAGCAGCTGGGGAGGGGGTGCGTCAGATACGCAGTATTTT. It is translated as CASSWGGGASDTQYF.

This clonotype has at least ten counts. This chain connects TRBV28 to TRBJ2-5; weak D call: TRBD1 (5 bases). The CDR3 is 12 residues long. The V and J ends lost 7 bases and 8 bases respectively, with 14 bases between them. Germline loops: CDR1 MDHEN, CDR2 SYDVKM. The CDR3 loop reads CASTPPRGTQYF. CDR3 coding DNA: TGTGCCAGCACCCCACCAAGGGGAACCCAGTACTTC.

The table lists this clonotype with a few counts. This chain uses TRBV7-8 with TRBJ2-2; 9 bases line up with TRBD1. V gave up 5 bases and J gave up 2 bases; unmatched junction bases: 3. This CDR3 has 15 residues. Germline lookup yields CDR1 SGHVS and CDR2 FQNEAQ. The chain's CDR3 is CASSNTGGNTGELFF. In DNA, the CDR3 is TGTGCCAGCAGCAACACAGGGGGCAACACCGGGGAGCTGTTTTTT.

The sample holds a few counts of this clonotype. The chain uses TRBV19 and TRBJ1-5, with D unclear. V was pared by 0 bases and J by 5 bases, with 17 bases between. Germline values: CDR1 LNHDA, CDR2 SQIVND (reference sequence). The CDR3 sequence is 17 residues long. CDR3 DNA: TGTGCCAGTAGTATAGATCGTTTCTCGGTAATTGATCAGCCCCAGCATTTT. Protein product: CASSIDRFSVIDQPQHF.

Many counts were recorded for this clonotype. The CDR3 here is CSARGGRTEAFF. The CDR3 DNA reads TGCAGTGCTAGAGGGGGGCGCACTGAAGCTTTCTTT. This chain links TRBV20-1 with TRBJ1-1; D is possibly TRBD1 (6 bases). CDR1 DFQATT and CDR2 SNEGSKA come from the germline V gene (reference sequence). V shed 1 base and J shed 4 bases, with 7 bases lying between them. CDR3 length: 12 amino acids.

This clonotype was observed a handful of times. CDR3 DNA sequence: TGTGCCAGCAGTTTAGGCAGGGGCGGGCCCTACGAGCAGTACTTC. As protein: CASSLGRGGPYEQYF. The chain carries TRBV12-3 or TRBV12-4 and TRBJ2-7; maybe TRBD1 (6 bases). The CDR3 extends over 15 amino acids. Deletions cut 1 base from V and 2 bases from J, with 12 bases between.

The CDR3 DNA is TGTGCCAGCAGCCCCCTAGGCGGGAGGGTGTCCTACGAGCAGTACTTC. Protein sequence: CASSPLGGRVSYEQYF. The chain links TRBV7-2 to TRBJ2-7; 9 nucleotides align to TRBD2. The V gene's germline CDR1 is SGHTA and CDR2 FQGNSA. The V gene end was trimmed by 5 bases and the J gene end by 1 base; junction bases not matched to a gene: 9. The CDR3 covers 16 residues.

The rearrangement joins TRBV20-1 to TRBJ1-2; D unclear. V lost 1 base and J 4 bases, leaving 13 bases between the germline ends. Germline V gives CDR1 DFQATT, CDR2 SNEGSKA (reference sequence). The CDR3 covers 14 residues. CDR3 loop: CSARAPGSGYGYTF. DNA of the CDR3: TGCAGTGCTAGAGCCCCCGGCTCCGGCTATGGCTACACCTTC.

This clonotype has ten or more counts. The chain carries TRBV9 and TRBJ2-7, with 8 nucleotides matching TRBD2. Germline-derived CDR1 and CDR2 are SGDLS and YYNGEE. Trimming removed 0 bases from V and 2 bases from J; junction bases left unmatched: 19. CDR3 length equals 20 residues. CDR3 in amino acids: CASSVVFGIMWRGVTYEQYF. Here the CDR3 DNA reads TGTGCCAGCAGCGTAGTATTTGGAATAATGTGGCGGGGGGTCACCTACGAGCAGTACTTC.

The table lists this clonotype with many counts. This chain uses TRBV6-2 or TRBV6-3 with TRBJ2-5; 8 bases fit TRBD2. V was pared by 0 bases and J by 4 bases, with 1 base of the junction left unmatched. The CDR3 loop spans 14 amino acids. The V gene's germline CDR1 is MNHEY and CDR2 SVGEGT. CDR3 nucleotide sequence: TGTGCCAGCAGTTACTCGCGGGAGGTAGAGACCCAGTACTTC. This gives the protein CASSYSREVETQYF.

The gene calls are TRBV6-5 and TRBJ2-5; D is unclear. CDR1 and CDR2 (germline): MNHEY, SVGAGI. V lost 5 bases and J lost 10, with 11 bases in between. The CDR3 runs 11 residues. This chain's CDR3 is CASSKDRLQYF. In DNA, the CDR3 is TGTGCCAGCAGTAAAGACCGACTCCAGTACTTC.

This clonotype was counted at least ten times. The chain is built from TRBV20-1 and TRBJ1-5, with D maybe TRBD1 (5 bases). With 0 bases removed from V and 7 bases from J, the gap between germline ends came to 16 bases. The V gene's germline CDR1 is DFQATT and CDR2 SNEGSKA (reference sequence). The CDR3 consists of 15 residues. The DNA of the CDR3 is TGCAGTGCTAGAGATCGTTCCACAGCAGGGCAGCCCCAGCATTTT. Translating gives CSARDRSTAGQPQHF.

This sequence joins TRBV5-1 and TRBJ1-2; D not resolved. Germline V gives CDR1 SGHRS, CDR2 YFSETQ. This CDR3 is 15 amino acids long. The V and J ends lost 4 bases and 4 bases respectively, with 17 bases between them. The CDR3 is CASSPDPEQIYGYTF. DNA of the CDR3: TGCGCCAGCAGCCCCGACCCGGAACAGATCTATGGCTACACCTTC.

The V call is TRBV3-1, the J call TRBJ2-3; possibly TRBD1 for D (6 bases). The CDR3 totals 14 residues. V lost 2 bases to trimming and J lost 3 bases, with 9 bases between them. Germline lookup yields CDR1 LGHDT and CDR2 YNNKEL (reference sequence). The CDR3 loop reads CASSQPGETDTQYF. As DNA, the CDR3 is TGTGCCAGCAGCCAACCAGGGGAGACAGATACGCAGTATTTT.

This clonotype came up a few times. The genes are TRBV24-1 and TRBJ2-7; D not resolved. CDR3 length equals 12 residues. The germline V and J ends were trimmed by 5 bases and 3 bases, with 7 bases remaining between them. Germline-derived CDR1 and CDR2 are KGHDR and SFDVKD. For the CDR3, the DNA is TGTGCCACCAGTGGGCAGAACTACGAGCAGTACTTC. Protein: CATSGQNYEQYF.

V is TRBV18 and J is TRBJ2-1; D may be TRBD2 (6 bases). V was shortened by 2 bases and J by 7 bases, with 9 bases between the two germline ends. In germline, CDR1 is KGHSH, CDR2 LQKENI. The CDR3 length is 13 residues. The CDR3 sequence is CASSPVEGNEQFF. In nucleotides, the CDR3 is TGTGCCAGCTCACCAGTGGAGGGGAATGAGCAGTTCTTC.

In its sample, this clonotype was seen a few times. The chain recombines TRBV7-7 with TRBJ2-1; D uncertain. The CDR3 loop spans 10 amino acids. Germline V gene data show CDR1 as SSHAT and CDR2 as FNYEAQ (reference sequence). The CDR3 nucleotides read TGTGCTAGCCCACCCCCAGAGCAGTTCTTC. This codes for CASPPPEQFF.

Comment on this clonotype: This may be a read error, as it is one base from a much larger clone. The rearrangement links TRBV4-3 to TRBJ2-7; no reliable D call. Germline values: CDR1 LGHNA, CDR2 YSLEER. The CDR3 spans 15 residues. The CDR3 spells CVSSQRREGNYEQYF. CDR3 sequence (DNA): TGCGTCAGCAGCCAACGAAGGGAAGGAAACTACGAGCAGTACTTC.

This clonotype was detected a few times. The rearrangement links TRBV10-3 to TRBJ1-5; perhaps TRBD1 as D (6 bases). V lost 3 bases to trimming and J lost 7 bases, with 19 bases between them. The CDR3 is 16 amino acids. Germline V CDR1 and CDR2: ENHRY, SYGVKD. CDR3 sequence reads: CAISDQSQGRRQPQHF. CDR3 nucleotides: TGTGCCATCAGTGATCAGAGCCAGGGGAGGAGGCAGCCCCAGCATTTT.

This clonotype occurred many times. The rearrangement joins TRBV7-2 to TRBJ2-3; D ambiguous. The CDR3 is made up of 16 amino acids. The V and J ends lost 5 bases and 0 bases respectively, with 15 bases between them. Germline assignment: CDR1 SGHTA and CDR2 FQGNSA. CDR3 in amino acids: CASSRPPTPSTDTQYF. The CDR3 coding sequence is TGTGCCAGCAGCAGACCCCCTACTCCTAGCACAGATACGCAGTATTTT.

The gene calls are TRBV5-1 and TRBJ1-1; D is perhaps TRBD1 (5 bases). This CDR3 has 17 residues. Germline CDR1 and CDR2: SGHRS and YFSETQ. Trimming left V 4 bases short and J 1 base short, with 20 bases between. For the CDR3, the DNA is TGCGCCAGCAGCCGCGGCCACGCGATGGGGGAGAACACTGAAGCTTTCTTT. Protein: CASSRGHAMGENTEAFF.

This rearrangement joins TRBV5-6 to TRBJ1-2; D is possibly TRBD1 (5 bases). The CDR3 runs to 13 residues. Germline V gives CDR1 SGHDT, CDR2 YYEEEE. V gave up 1 base and J gave up 4 bases, with 8 bases separating them. The CDR3 nucleotides are TGTGCCAGCAGCTTGAAGGGGACCTATGGCTACACCTTC. This gives the protein CASSLKGTYGYTF.

About this clonotype itself: This clone may be a read error of a much larger clone one base away. J is TRBJ1-3 and V is TRBV4-3; tentative D call: TRBD1 (6 bases). The CDR3 is made up of 14 amino acids. Germline V CDR1 and CDR2: LGHNA, YSLEER. The CDR3 DNA sequence: TGCGCCAGCAGCCAGGGGGGCTCTAGAAACACCATATATTTT. This sequence encodes CASSQGGSRNTIYF.

This clonotype was counted ten times or more. J is TRBJ2-3 and V is TRBV7-7; a possible D gene is TRBD2 (6 bases). Deletions cut 1 base from V and 4 bases from J, with 15 bases between. CDR3 length: 16 residues. Germline V lookup: CDR1 SSHAT, CDR2 FNYEAQ (reference sequence). CDR3 sequence (DNA): TGTGCCAGCAGCTTAGGAGTGTCCAGGGAGGCAGATACGCAGTATTTT. This gives the protein CASSLGVSREADTQYF. Supplemented by reference TRBV7-7 and TRBJ2-3, the full variable domain reads GAGVSQSPRYKVTKRGQDVTLRCDPISSHATLYWYQQALGQGPEFLTYFNYEAQPDKSGLPSDRFSAERPEGSISTLTIQRTEQRDSAMYRCASSLGVSREADTQYFGPGTRLTVL.